One sample yielded the 20 T cell receptor beta chains listed below, sequenced in a study of cytotoxic CD8 clonotypes in ibrutinib-treated CLL. Clones were read by immunoSEQ multiplex PCR, and TCRdb kept only the in-frame ones, dropping some. The sample records just over 200,000 clones, approximately 79% being singletons. Sequenced material: PBMCs, taken after 12 months of ibrutinib treatment. The receptor source for this set is a human donor with chronic lymphocytic leukemia.

This chain joins TRBV28 and TRBJ1-5; D is unresolved. The CDR3 spans 14 residues. CDR1 and CDR2 (germline): MDHEN, SYDVKM. The V end was cut by 2 bases, the J end by 3 bases, with 8 bases between. Here the CDR3 reads CASSLPDPNQPQHF. Written as DNA, the CDR3 is TGTGCCAGCAGTTTACCCGATCCCAATCAGCCCCAGCATTTT.

The chain carries TRBV18 and TRBJ2-2; perhaps D is TRBD1 or TRBD2 (6 bases each). CDR1 is KGHSH, CDR2 LQKENI, per germline. V shed 0 bases and J shed 1 base, with 12 bases lying between them. CDR3 length: 17 residues. CDR3 sequence reads: CASSPPNGGRNTGELFF. CDR3 in DNA: TGTGCCAGCTCACCACCGAACGGGGGCCGGAACACCGGGGAGCTGTTTTTT.

A few counts support this clone. The chain employs TRBV9 and TRBJ1-1, with TRBD1 identical over 10 bases. Germline trimming cut 4 bases from V and 7 bases from J; bases unmatched to any gene: 7. This CDR3 comprises 14 residues. Germline V gene data show CDR1 as SGDLS and CDR2 as YYNGEE. The CDR3 DNA is TGTGCCAGCAGCCCGGAAGGGACAGGGGATGAAGCTTTCTTT. Translation: CASSPEGTGDEAFF. The complete variable domain, with remaining parts taken from reference TRBV9 and TRBJ1-1, reads DSGVTQTPKHLITATGQRVTLRCSPRSGDLSVYWYQQSLDQGLQFLIQYYNGEERAKGNILERFSAQQFPDLHSELNLSSLELGDSALYFCASSPEGTGDEAFFGQGTRLTVV.

This CDR3 reads CAISPSGGQGFGETQYF. The CDR3 nucleotides are TGTGCCATCAGTCCATCCGGGGGACAGGGCTTCGGGGAGACCCAGTACTTC. The chain is built from TRBV10-3 and TRBJ2-5; 9 bases align to TRBD1. V trimming: 5 bases; J trimming: 5 bases; junction bases outside the gene matches: 15. Germline V CDR1 and CDR2: ENHRY, SYGVKD. The CDR3 is 17 amino acids.

This sequence joins TRBV21-1 and TRBJ1-2; TRBD1 is taken as the D call from the table, unchecked against the DNA. TRBV21-1 is listed as a pseudogene. CDR3 size: 17 residues. The DNA of the CDR3 is TGTGCCAGCAGCAAGGACGACACAGGGGGAGGTTTTCATGGCTACACCTTC. Translated, it gives CASSKDDTGGGFHGYTF.

The chain employs TRBV2 and TRBJ2-1, with D possibly being TRBD1 or TRBD2 (5 bases each). The length of the CDR3 is 14 residues. Germline CDR1 reads SNHLY; CDR2 reads FYNNEI. V lost 2 bases and J lost 7, with 12 bases in between. CDR3 DNA sequence: TGTGCCAGCAGTGAATTCAGGGACGAAAATGAGCAGTTCTTC. Its protein is CASSEFRDENEQFF.

The CDR3 region has the DNA TGCGCCAGCAGCTTGGCCCCGGGGACAGGGGTTGATGGCTACACCTTC. It specifies CASSLAPGTGVDGYTF. The gene calls are TRBV5-1 and TRBJ1-2; 10 positions match TRBD1. CDR1 and CDR2 from the germline V gene are SGHRS and YFSETQ. This CDR3 has 16 residues. V shed 0 bases, J shed 6 bases, and the junction held 8 bases outside the gene matches.

DNA of the CDR3: TGTGCCAGCAGCTTACTTCTCTCGGGTCCCATCTATGGCTACACCTTC. Its translation is CASSLLLSGPIYGYTF. The rearrangement joins TRBV11-2 to TRBJ1-2; D gene unclear. The CDR3 has 16 amino acids. The germline V and J ends were trimmed by 2 bases and 4 bases, with 17 bases remaining between them. Germline V gene data show CDR1 as SGHAT and CDR2 as FQNNGV.

The CDR3 DNA reads TGTGCCAGCAGCCCCCTGAGGGGAAGAGGTGGGGAGACCCAGTACTTC. Its protein is CASSPLRGRGGETQYF. V and J are TRBV11-2 and TRBJ2-5; either TRBD1 or TRBD2 may supply D (5 bases each). This CDR3 has 16 residues. CDR1 SGHAT and CDR2 FQNNGV come from the germline V gene. V lost 5 bases, J lost 5 bases, and 21 bases lay in between.

The V gene is TRBV27, the J gene TRBJ1-2, with 12 positions matching TRBD1. V trimming: 8 bases; J trimming: 2 bases; junction bases outside the gene matches: 6. The CDR3 is 15 residues long. The germline V gene has CDR1 MNHEY and CDR2 SMNVEV (reference sequence). The CDR3 DNA is TGTGCCAGCCAGGGGACAGGGGGCGCGAACTATGGCTACACCTTC. As protein: CASQGTGGANYGYTF.

The genes are TRBV4-1 and TRBJ1-1; 12 nucleotides agree with TRBD1. The trim removed 4 bases at V and 4 bases at J, leaving 10 bases unmatched. This CDR3 region has 17 residues. The germline CDR1 and CDR2 sequences are MGHRA and YSYEKL. The CDR3 DNA sequence: TGCGCCAGCAGCCTATTCCGGGACAGGGGGCTCGGCACTGAAGCTTTCTTT. Translation gives CASSLFRDRGLGTEAFF.

The chain is built from TRBV13 and TRBJ2-3; possibly TRBD1 or TRBD2 for D (6 bases each). Trimming shortened V by 4 bases and J by 0 bases, and 11 bases separated the two germline ends. The germline V gene encodes CDR1 PRHDT and CDR2 FYEKMQ (reference sequence). The CDR3 spans 15 residues. The CDR3 region has the DNA TGTGCCAGCAGCTCGGGGGCGGGAAGCACAGATACGCAGTATTTT. Its protein is CASSSGAGSTDTQYF.

The V and J genes are TRBV6-1 and TRBJ1-1; D might be TRBD1 (5 bases). V was shortened by 6 bases and J by 3 bases, with 14 bases between the two germline ends. CDR3 length: 14 residues. The germline gives CDR1 MNHNS, CDR2 SASEGT. The CDR3 coding sequence is TGTGCCAGCAGGAGGGCTGGGGGTGACACTGAAGCTTTCTTT. This encodes CASRRAGGDTEAFF.

The chain joins TRBV28 to TRBJ2-7; either TRBD1 or TRBD2 may supply D (5 bases each). The V gene's germline CDR1 is MDHEN and CDR2 SYDVKM. The CDR3 is made up of 13 amino acids. The V gene lost 7 bases and the J gene lost 2 bases, with 12 bases spanning the gap. In DNA form, the CDR3 reads TGTGCCAGCACCTCCCCGGGGCCCTACGAGCAGTACTTC. Its protein product is CASTSPGPYEQYF.

This rearrangement joins TRBV5-1 to TRBJ2-7; D is possibly TRBD1 (6 bases). The germline CDR1 and CDR2 sequences are SGHRS and YFSETQ. This CDR3 comprises 15 residues. V dropped 1 base and J dropped 7 bases, with 18 bases sitting between them. The chain's CDR3 is CASSLFDRTAREQYF. The CDR3 bases are TGCGCCAGCAGCTTGTTTGACAGGACCGCGCGAGAGCAGTACTTC.

The chain carries TRBV5-4 and TRBJ1-2, with a possible D match to TRBD1 (5 bases). Germline loops: CDR1 SGHNT, CDR2 YYREEE (reference sequence). CDR3 length equals 15 residues. V lost 3 bases to trimming and J lost 0 bases, with 12 bases between them. CDR3 residues: CASSSAGAANYGYTF. CDR3 in DNA: TGTGCCAGCAGCTCGGCTGGGGCAGCTAACTATGGCTACACCTTC.

The chain combines TRBV7-9 with TRBJ2-2; no definite D call. The V and J ends lost 7 bases and 6 bases respectively, with 21 bases between them. The CDR3 covers 16 residues. Germline V gene sequence: CDR1 SEHNR, CDR2 FQNEAQ (reference sequence). The CDR3 DNA reads as TGTGCCAGCACCCCGTCCCTAGATCCGGGCTCCGGGGAGCTGTTTTTT. Protein: CASTPSLDPGSGELFF.

The rearrangement joins TRBV7-8 to TRBJ2-2; either TRBD1 or TRBD2 may supply D (7 bases each). The CDR3 consists of 19 residues. V lost 0 bases to trimming and J lost 6 bases, with 23 bases between them. From germline, CDR1 is SGHVS and CDR2 FQNEAQ. The CDR3 DNA follows: TGTGCCAGCAGCTTAGCGGGAGGGGGCAAGTGGTATGACGCCGGGGAGCTGTTTTTT. This sequence encodes CASSLAGGGKWYDAGELFF. The full variable domain, its missing parts supplied by reference TRBV7-8 and TRBJ2-2, is GAGVSQSPRYKVAKRGQDVALRCDPISGHVSLFWYQQALGQGPEFLTYFQNEAQLDKSGLPSDRFFAERPEGSVSTLKIQRTQQEDSAVYLCASSLAGGGKWYDAGELFFGEGSRLTVL.

V and J are TRBV7-2 and TRBJ2-2; D unclear. The CDR3 spans 13 residues. V lost 2 bases and J lost 7, with 8 bases in between. The germline V gene encodes CDR1 SGHTA and CDR2 FQGNSA. The CDR3 region has the DNA TGTGCCAGCAGCTTACATCCGATCGGGGAGCTGTTTTTT. Amino acids: CASSLHPIGELFF.

J is TRBJ1-1 and V is TRBV6-1; tentative D call: TRBD1 (5 bases). Germline CDR1 reads MNHNS; CDR2 reads SASEGT. V lost 6 bases, J lost 3 bases, and 14 bases lay in between. This CDR3 spans 14 amino acids. CDR3 protein: CASSPGRYDTEAFF. The CDR3 DNA reads as TGTGCCAGCAGCCCAGGGAGGTACGACACTGAAGCTTTCTTT.